This T cell receptor (beta chain) was identified during a study of T cell clonality in common variable immunodeficiency. Findings of the study overall: CVID subjects had higher TCRbeta clonality than healthy controls, most marked in about a third. Fewer deletions and N-nucleotide insertions were reportedly seen in common variable immunodeficiency TCR beta sequences.

Clones were read by immunoSEQ multiplex PCR, and TCRdb kept only the in-frame ones, dropping some. The sample contains about 44,000 clones, none of them singletons. V lost 2 bases to trimming and J lost 7 bases, with 11 bases between them. The germline gives CDR1 MNHNS, CDR2 SASEGT. The CDR3 runs 13 residues. Ten or more counts support this clone. Its target is unknown. The read gets to within 3 residues of the CDR3 end, and the germline J gene fills in the rest. Blood samples were heparinized, roughly 5 to 9 ml per donor. The chain carries TRBV6-1 and TRBJ1-1; D possibly corresponds to TRBD1 (5 bases). The source is a person aged 18 to 70 in good health. Sequenced material: peripheral blood mononuclear cells. The CDR3 is CASSEWGGHEAFF. The CDR3 DNA, read in part, is TGTGCCAGCAGTGAATGGGGTGGACATGAA.